This is a list of T cell receptor beta chains from one sample in a study of shared clonotypes between healthy human individuals. The protocol was immunoSEQ multiplex PCR, while the TCRdb copy is restricted to in-frame clones and leaves out a portion. The data contain some 2,500,000 clones, roughly 90% of them singletons. The sample was naive CD4+ T cells from PBMCs. The receptors were sampled from a man aged 18 to 29 in good health. Some clones in this sample may be carry-over from other donors' samples. The CDR3 runs from the conserved cysteine through the conserved F or W. D genes are given only for firm matches. The size of a clone is reported for some rows only, either as once, few or many, or as a class for expanded clones.

size: -
J: TRBJ2-3
V: TRBV6-1
D: TRBD2
DNA: TGTGCCAGCCGTTTAGCGGGAGTGGGCACAGATACGCAGTATTTT
CDR3: CASRLAGVGTDTQYF

size: -
J: TRBJ2-1
V: TRBV7-9
D: -
DNA: TGTGCCAGCAGCTTGGACAGCCAACTTAATGAGCAGTTCTTC
CDR3: CASSLDSQLNEQFF

size: -
J: TRBJ1-1
V: TRBV7-2
D: -
DNA: TGTGCCAGCAGCCGGGGAGGTGTGAACACTGAAGCTTTCTTT
CDR3: CASSRGGVNTEAFF

size: -
J: TRBJ1-2
V: TRBV18
D: TRBD1
DNA: TGTGCCAGCTCAACCGGGACAGGGGGCTTCTATGGCTACACCTTC
CDR3: CASSTGTGGFYGYTF

size: -
J: TRBJ1-2
V: TRBV5-1
D: -
DNA: TGCGCCAGCAGCCTCACGACGGCTAGGTATGGCTACACCTTC
CDR3: CASSLTTARYGYTF

size: -
J: TRBJ2-3
V: TRBV11-2
D: TRBD2
DNA: TGTGCCAGCAGCTTAGAGACTAGCGGAAGCACAGATACGCAGTATTTT
CDR3: CASSLETSGSTDTQYF

size: once
J: TRBJ2-1
V: TRBV25-1
D: TRBD1
DNA: TGTGCCAGCAGCCCATTAGGGACAGGGCCCCAAAATGAGCAGTTCTTC
CDR3: CASSPLGTGPQNEQFF

size: -
J: TRBJ1-2
V: TRBV2
D: -
DNA: TGTGCCAGCAGTGCAGGGGAAAACTATGGCTACACCTTC
CDR3: CASSAGENYGYTF

size: once
J: TRBJ1-5
V: TRBV18
D: -
DNA: TGTGCCAGCTCACCAAGGTTCGGGGGAGGCGATCAGCCCCAGCATTTT
CDR3: CASSPRFGGGDQPQHF

size: -
J: TRBJ2-7
V: TRBV6-5
D: TRBD1
DNA: TGTGCCAGCAGCCCGGACAGGGGCTCCACCTACGAGCAGTACTTC
CDR3: CASSPDRGSTYEQYF

size: -
J: TRBJ1-1
V: TRBV7-2
D: -
DNA: TGTGCCAGCAGCTTATGGGACCCGCGGGGGGTGAGGGACACTGAAGCTTTCTTT
CDR3: CASSLWDPRGVRDTEAFF

size: -
J: TRBJ2-7
V: TRBV9
D: -
DNA: TGTGCCAGCAGCCTCAGACAGGCCCCCTACGAGCAGTACTTC
CDR3: CASSLRQAPYEQYF

size: -
J: TRBJ2-3
V: TRBV11-3
D: -
DNA: TGTGCCAGCAGCTTAGAGGGGCGTAGGGCAGATACGCAGTATTTT
CDR3: CASSLEGRRADTQYF

size: -
J: TRBJ2-1
V: TRBV27
D: TRBD2
DNA: TGTGCCAGCAGGGATAGCGGGAGGGCCTCCTACAATGAGCAGTTCTTC
CDR3: CASRDSGRASYNEQFF

size: -
J: TRBJ2-2
V: TRBV5-1
D: -
DNA: TGCGCCAGCAGCTTGAACTCGCTGACGAACACCGGGGAGCTGTTTTTT
CDR3: CASSLNSLTNTGELFF

size: -
J: TRBJ1-2
V: TRBV7-9
D: TRBD1
DNA: TGTGCCAGCGCATCCAGGGGGGACAGGGGATATGGCTACACCTTC
CDR3: CASASRGDRGYGYTF

size: -
J: TRBJ1-2
V: TRBV7-3
D: TRBD1
DNA: TGTGCCAGCAGCTCCGGCAGGGGGGTTGGCTACACCTTC
CDR3: CASSSGRGVGYTF

size: -
J: TRBJ2-5
V: TRBV9
D: -
DNA: TGTGCCAGCAGCGTTCGGGATCGAGAGACCCAGTACTTC
CDR3: CASSVRDRETQYF

size: -
J: TRBJ2-5
V: TRBV5-1
D: -
DNA: TGCGCCAGCAGCTTGGCCCTCCCCTACCAAGAGACCCAGTACTTC
CDR3: CASSLALPYQETQYF

size: -
J: TRBJ1-4
V: TRBV2
D: TRBD1
DNA: TGTGCCAGCGGGGACAGGGCTAATGAAAAACTGTTTTTT
CDR3: CASGDRANEKLFF